Following are 11 T cell receptor beta chains from one sample sequenced in a study of blood T cell repertoires in COVID-19. Only in-frame clones appear in the TCRdb table, and some are missing; sequencing was by immunoSEQ multiplex PCR. The sample lists more than 110,000 clones; about 84% were seen once. Sequencing used peripheral blood. These receptors were collected from a human donor in a cohort sampled during active COVID-19.

V usage is TRBV15 and J usage is TRBJ2-2; weak D call: TRBD2 (6 bases). V was cut by 4 bases and J by 1 base, with 10 bases left in between. Germline V gives CDR1 LNHNV, CDR2 YYDKDF (reference sequence). CDR3 length: 15 residues. The CDR3 DNA is TGTGCCACCAGCACGACTAGGGAGAACACCGGGGAGCTGTTTTTT. This encodes CATSTTRENTGELFF.

The chain recombines TRBV19 with TRBJ1-1; TRBD1 matches at 8 bases. Trimming cost V 5 bases and J 0 bases; bases outside gene matches: 5. Germline V lookup: CDR1 LNHDA, CDR2 SQIVND (reference sequence). This CDR3 has 15 amino acids. The CDR3 nucleotides are TGTGCCAGTAGTGCGACAGGGGCGGTGAACACTGAAGCTTTCTTT. Its protein is CASSATGAVNTEAFF.

CDR3 sequence reads: CASSYRGSLTEAFF. The CDR3 coding sequence is TGTGCCAGCAGTTACCGGGGGTCTCTCACTGAAGCTTTCTTT. The chain carries TRBV6-6 and TRBJ1-1, with D possibly TRBD1 on 5 matching bases. The ends were cut back, 2 bases at V and 4 bases at J, with 11 bases in the middle. This CDR3 comprises 14 residues. CDR1 is MNHNY and CDR2 is SVGAGI in the germline V gene (reference sequence).

The J gene is TRBJ2-2, the V gene TRBV7-2; the D gene is possibly TRBD2 (5 bases). The germline V and J ends were trimmed by 3 bases and 7 bases, with 18 bases remaining between them. The CDR3 loop spans 16 amino acids. Germline V gene lookup returns CDR1 SGHTA and CDR2 FQGNSA. CDR3 in DNA: TGTGCCAGCAGCTTGGAGAGGGCAGGTTTGGGCGGGGAGCTGTTTTTT. Residues: CASSLERAGLGGELFF.

V usage is TRBV12-5 and J usage is TRBJ2-5, with D unclear. Germline-derived CDR1 and CDR2 are LGHNT and FRNRAP. Trimming cost V 1 base and J 5 bases, with 8 bases left between them. The CDR3 extends over 13 amino acids. This chain's CDR3 is CASGLALSETQYF. CDR3 nucleotides: TGTGCTAGTGGTTTGGCCCTAAGCGAGACCCAGTACTTC.

The chain employs TRBV5-6 and TRBJ1-2, with 8 bases aligning to TRBD1. Germline values: CDR1 SGHDT, CDR2 YYEEEE. Losses at the gene ends were 6 bases for V and 8 bases for J; bases not matched to a gene: 9. The CDR3 has 13 amino acids. The CDR3 loop reads CASTFGQGGGYTF. For the CDR3, the DNA is TGTGCCAGCACCTTCGGACAGGGTGGCGGCTACACCTTC.

This clone was observed a few times. J is TRBJ1-1 and V is TRBV6-5; 11 positions match TRBD1. The germline gives CDR1 MNHEY, CDR2 SVGAGI. J was trimmed by 3 bases and V by 6 bases; bases with no gene match: 6. The length of the CDR3 is 15 residues. The CDR3 DNA reads TGTGCCAGCAGCGCCAGGGACAGGGGGGACACTGAAGCTTTCTTT. It is translated as CASSARDRGDTEAFF.

This clone was recorded once. This chain links TRBV11-3 with TRBJ2-5, with D perhaps TRBD2 (6 bases). The V end lost 4 bases, the J end lost 4 bases, and 10 bases lay between the germline ends. The CDR3 extends over 13 amino acids. CDR1 and CDR2 from the germline V gene are SGHNT and YENEEA. The CDR3 nucleotides read TGTGCCAGCAGCTCCGGGGGTACAGAGACCCAGTACTTC. Its protein product is CASSSGGTETQYF.

The sample holds a few counts of this clone. V is TRBV11-2 and J is TRBJ2-1, with 7 bases lining up with TRBD1. Trimming at V came to 7 bases and at J to 6 bases, leaving 9 bases not matched to a gene. Germline CDR1 reads SGHAT; CDR2 reads FQNNGV. The CDR3 covers 14 residues. The CDR3 loop reads CASTERQGINEQFF. The DNA for the CDR3 is TGTGCCAGCACCGAAAGACAGGGTATCAATGAGCAGTTCTTC.

The chain recombines TRBV2 with TRBJ1-4; possible D gene TRBD1, 5 bases. Germline V lookup: CDR1 SNHLY, CDR2 FYNNEI. The germline V and J ends were trimmed by 3 bases and 8 bases, with 16 bases remaining between them. CDR3 length: 15 amino acids. The CDR3 DNA reads TGTGCCAGCAGTGACTCAGGGATGTTAGGAGAAAAACTGTTTTTT. Protein: CASSDSGMLGEKLFF.

The chain uses TRBV19 and TRBJ2-3, with 11 bases matching TRBD2. V trimming: 5 bases; J trimming: 1 base; junction bases outside the gene matches: 5. Germline lookup yields CDR1 LNHDA and CDR2 SQIVND (reference sequence). The CDR3 is 16 amino acids. Here the CDR3 DNA reads TGTGCCAGTAGTTCCTTACTAGCGGGGGGCACAGATACGCAGTATTTT. It specifies CASSSLLAGGTDTQYF.